Below, 28 T cell receptor beta chains from the same sample are listed, as sequenced in a study of blood T cells in healthy people across ages. A J-beta primer mix and a sample-barcoded 5' primer were used in a second PCR of roughly 6 to 12 cycles. TCRdb fed the 5' RACE reads into MiXCR, producing one record per CDR3 protein. Here the sample spans roughly 570,000 distinct CDR3 sequences, about 25% being singletons. Sequenced material: blood. Receptors were obtained from a woman in her seventies in good health.

V gene TRBV7-2 combines with J gene TRBJ1-4; D remains unclear. Germline assignment: CDR1 SGHTA and CDR2 FQGNSA. V was clipped by 5 bases and J by 10 bases, with 20 bases between them. The CDR3 length is 15 residues. CDR3 DNA: TGTGCCAGCAGCCCCAGCATTGGATCTGGCGGAAAACTGTTTTTT. Its protein is CASSPSIGSGGKLFF.

This clonotype was observed a handful of times. The chain employs TRBV11-1 and TRBJ2-7, with TRBD1 as a possible D gene (6 bases). The CDR3 has 14 residues. Germline lookup yields CDR1 SGHAT and CDR2 FQDESV (reference sequence). Trimming removed 5 bases from V and 2 bases from J, with 13 bases in between. DNA for the CDR3: TGTGCCAGCAGCGGACAGTTAGGCACCTACGAGCAGTACTTC. It translates to CASSGQLGTYEQYF.

The J gene is TRBJ2-4, the V gene TRBV10-3, with D possibly matching TRBD1 (5 bases). Germline-derived CDR1 and CDR2 are ENHRY and SYGVKD. V was trimmed by 3 bases and J by 0 bases, leaving 12 bases between them. This CDR3 is built from 16 residues. In DNA form, the CDR3 reads TGTGCCATCAGTGATAGGGGCAGGGAAGCCAAAAACATTCAGTACTTC. Translated: CAISDRGREAKNIQYF.

This clonotype came up a few times. V and J are TRBV6-1 and TRBJ2-2, with D possibly being TRBD2 (7 bases). Germline loops: CDR1 MNHNS, CDR2 SASEGT. The CDR3 spans 15 residues. The germline V and J ends were trimmed by 4 bases and 4 bases, with 13 bases remaining between them. As DNA, the CDR3 is TGTGCCAGCAGTGCCGGGGGGCAAAGCACCGGGGAGCTGTTTTTT. It encodes CASSAGGQSTGELFF.

The V call is TRBV6-2 or TRBV6-3, the J call TRBJ1-1, with 7 bases lining up with TRBD1. The CDR3 contains 14 residues. Germline assignment: CDR1 MNHEY and CDR2 SVGEGT. Trimming removed 5 bases from V and 3 bases from J; junction bases left unmatched: 6. CDR3: CASSQGGEDTEAFF. The CDR3 DNA is TGTGCCAGCAGTCAGGGGGGGGAAGACACTGAAGCTTTCTTT.

The V gene is TRBV20-1, the J gene TRBJ2-3; 8 bases are a match to TRBD2. Per germline, CDR1 DFQATT and CDR2 SNEGSKA (reference sequence). This CDR3 is built from 16 residues. V was pared by 5 bases and J by 1 base, with 11 bases of the junction left unmatched. The CDR3 nucleotides read TGCAGTGCTTTTGGCGGGGGGATTCGTGGCACAGATACGCAGTATTTT. This gives the protein CSAFGGGIRGTDTQYF.

The chain carries TRBV7-6 and TRBJ2-5; 7 nucleotides agree with TRBD1. Germline V CDR1 and CDR2: SGHVS, FNYEAQ. This CDR3 is 13 amino acids long. Losses at the gene ends were 3 bases for V and 9 bases for J; bases not matched to a gene: 7. The CDR3 sequence is CASSLGPTGSQYF. Written as DNA, the CDR3 is TGTGCCAGCAGCTTGGGACCGACAGGGTCCCAGTACTTC.

This clonotype showed up many times. The rearrangement uses TRBV29-1 and TRBJ2-1, with 8 nucleotides matching TRBD1. The length of the CDR3 is 12 residues. Germline V gene sequence: CDR1 SQVTM, CDR2 ANQGSEA. The ends lost 1 base at V and 15 bases at J; junction bases unmatched: 8. DNA of the CDR3: TGCAGCGTTGAAGCCCCTGGACAGGGAAGGTTCTTC. Its protein is CSVEAPGQGRFF.

This clonotype was picked up a small number of times. V is TRBV9 and J is TRBJ2-5; 8 bases align to TRBD2. Per germline, CDR1 SGDLS and CDR2 YYNGEE. Losses at the gene ends were 0 bases for V and 5 bases for J; bases not matched to a gene: 3. This CDR3 spans 14 amino acids. CDR3 nucleotide sequence: TGTGCCAGCAGCGTAGCGGGGACTAGTGAGACCCAGTACTTC. Translation: CASSVAGTSETQYF.

This clonotype was seen repeatedly, ten times or more. The chain recombines TRBV7-2 with TRBJ1-5; no clear D gene. Germline V lookup: CDR1 SGHTA, CDR2 FQGNSA. This CDR3 has 15 residues. The V gene lost 1 base and the J gene lost 4 bases, with 11 bases spanning the gap. CDR3 region: CASSLGLGSNQPQHF. The CDR3 bases are TGTGCCAGCAGCTTAGGCTTGGGTTCTAATCAGCCCCAGCATTTT.

In its sample, this clonotype was seen a few times. The V and J genes are TRBV9 and TRBJ1-1, with D perhaps matching TRBD1 (5 bases). CDR3 size: 14 residues. Trimming pared 0 bases from V and 5 bases from J, leaving 11 bases between. Germline V gene data show CDR1 as SGDLS and CDR2 as YYNGEE. The CDR3 protein is CASSVAGGFTEAFF. The CDR3 DNA reads as TGTGCCAGCAGCGTAGCTGGGGGATTTACTGAAGCTTTCTTT.

The chain joins TRBV5-6 to TRBJ2-5, with TRBD2 as a possible D gene (6 bases). The tail of the sequence fits TRBJ2-7 better, so the J call may be wrong. Germline V gives CDR1 SGHDT, CDR2 YYEEEE. This CDR3 is built from 16 residues. CDR3 sequence (DNA): TGTGCCAGCAGCCGACCCAAGGCGGGGAGCTCCTACGAGCAGTACTTC. It codes for CASSRPKAGSSYEQYF.

The V gene is TRBV20-1, the J gene TRBJ2-1; 10 nucleotides align to TRBD2. The germline CDR1 and CDR2 sequences are DFQATT and SNEGSKA (reference sequence). The length of the CDR3 is 16 residues. The V and J ends lost 3 bases and 3 bases, in that order; junction bases with no gene match: 8. DNA for the CDR3: TGCAGTGCTAGTATGTCTAGCGGGGGTCGCTACAATGAGCAGTTCTTC. It translates to CSASMSSGGRYNEQFF.

This clonotype has at least ten counts. This sequence joins TRBV29-1 and TRBJ1-2; D unresolved. Trimming removed 1 base at V and 1 base at J, with 1 base between. CDR1 is SQVTM, CDR2 ANQGSEA, per germline. The CDR3 consists of 11 residues. Here the CDR3 DNA reads TGCAGCGTTGAAGTTAACTATGGCTACACCTTC. Translation gives CSVEVNYGYTF.

This chain links TRBV10-2 with TRBJ2-1; possibly TRBD2 for D (6 bases). The CDR3 has 15 residues. The V end was cut by 3 bases, the J end by 4 bases, with 13 bases between. In germline, CDR1 is WSHSY, CDR2 SAAADI. CDR3 region: CASSDQAGGYNEQFF. CDR3 nucleotide sequence: TGCGCCAGCAGTGACCAAGCGGGCGGGTACAATGAGCAGTTCTTC.

This sequence joins TRBV29-1 and TRBJ2-6; D call uncertain. This CDR3 has 13 residues. The V gene lost 7 bases and the J gene lost 4 bases, with 11 bases spanning the gap. CDR1 SQVTM and CDR2 ANQGSEA come from the germline V gene. In DNA form, the CDR3 reads TGCAGCGCCAGACCTAGGGGGGCCAACGTCCTGACTTTC. Amino acids: CSARPRGANVLTF.

This clonotype was detected ten times or more. The CDR3 bases are TGCGCCAGCAGCCCGGGGACAGATTACAATGAGCAGTTCTTC. Translating it yields CASSPGTDYNEQFF. The V gene is TRBV4-3, the J gene TRBJ2-5, with 7 bases fitting TRBD1. The J call is uncertain, as TRBJ2-1 better fits the DNA end. The CDR3 has 14 residues. The germline CDR1 and CDR2 sequences are LGHNA and YSLEER.

This sequence joins TRBV7-8 and TRBJ2-7; 13 bases map to TRBD2. With 5 bases clipped from V and 0 bases from J, the junction kept 4 bases outside the gene matches. From germline, CDR1 is SGHVS and CDR2 FQNEAQ. CDR3 size: 16 residues. CDR3 nucleotide sequence: TGTGCCAGCAGCCCGGGACTAGCGGGACTCTCCTACGAGCAGTACTTC. The encoded protein is CASSPGLAGLSYEQYF.

The J gene is TRBJ1-2, the V gene TRBV7-2; D ambiguous. The CDR3 is 13 residues long. CDR1 is SGHTA, CDR2 FQGNSA, per germline. V gave up 0 bases and J gave up 10 bases, with 12 bases separating them. The CDR3 DNA reads as TGTGCCAGCAGCTTAGCGGGTCATGTTGACTACACCTTC. Translated, it gives CASSLAGHVDYTF. Based on the CDR3 plus reference TRBV7-2 and TRBJ1-2, the full variable domain is GAGVSQSPSNKVTEKGKDVELRCDPISGHTALYWYRQSLGQGLEFLIYFQGNSAPDKSGLPSDRFSAERTGGSVSTLTIQRTQQEDSAVYLCASSLAGHVDYTFGSGTRLTVV.

This clonotype has more than one count but fewer than ten. A junction boundary mismatches the germline segment, possibly from a read error. The V call is TRBV20-1, the J call TRBJ1-1; 8 nucleotides agree with TRBD1. Germline V gene sequence: CDR1 DFQATT, CDR2 SNEGSKA (reference sequence). The CDR3 is 13 amino acids. The CDR3 is CSATGQGGTDAFF. The CDR3 coding sequence is TGCAGTGCTACTGGACAGGGTGGAACTGACGCTTTCTTT.

The chain employs TRBV6-2 or TRBV6-3 and TRBJ2-2; possibly TRBD2 for D (6 bases). The CDR3 length is 17 residues. Germline V gives CDR1 MNHEY, CDR2 SVGEGT. Deletions cut 3 bases from V and 5 bases from J, with 19 bases between. CDR3 protein: CASSYPPGLYGTGELFF. The CDR3 DNA reads as TGTGCCAGCAGTTATCCCCCGGGACTGTATGGGACCGGGGAGCTGTTTTTT.

The chain uses TRBV7-2 and TRBJ2-5; 8 bases agree with TRBD1. V gave up 5 bases and J gave up 4 bases; unmatched junction bases: 6. From germline, CDR1 is SGHTA and CDR2 FQGNSA. This CDR3 is 14 amino acids long. The DNA of the CDR3 is TGTGCCAGCAGCACCTGGACAGGGCTAGAGACCCAGTACTTC. This sequence encodes CASSTWTGLETQYF.

The chain combines TRBV7-2 with TRBJ2-1, with D possibly matching TRBD2 (6 bases). Per germline, CDR1 SGHTA and CDR2 FQGNSA. Trimming removed 8 bases at V and 5 bases at J, with 16 bases between. The length of the CDR3 is 14 residues. This chain's CDR3 is CASFPAGHHNEQFF. The CDR3 DNA is TGTGCCAGCTTCCCCGCGGGGCATCACAATGAGCAGTTCTTC.

The chain recombines TRBV20-1 with TRBJ2-5; TRBD1 agrees at 8 bases. The CDR3 runs to 16 residues. V was clipped by 0 bases and J by 6 bases; unmatched bases: 12. Germline V gene data show CDR1 as DFQATT and CDR2 as SNEGSKA (reference sequence). The CDR3 spells CSARDIRTGNQKTQYF. CDR3 nucleotide sequence: TGCAGTGCTAGAGACATAAGGACAGGGAATCAAAAGACCCAGTACTTC.

The CDR3 spells CASSRVGQGLGYTF. CDR3 bases: TGTGCCAGCAGTCGCGTGGGACAGGGTCTTGGCTACACCTTC. V is TRBV6-5 and J is TRBJ1-2, with TRBD1 matching over 9 bases. V trimming: 5 bases; J trimming: 7 bases; junction bases outside the gene matches: 8. CDR3 length equals 14 residues. CDR1 and CDR2 (germline): MNHEY, SVGAGI.

The count of this clonotype is one. The CDR3 DNA reads TGTGCCAGCAGGTTGACCGGGACAGGACTTGGCTACACCTTC. Translated, it gives CASRLTGTGLGYTF. V and J are TRBV7-2 and TRBJ1-2; TRBD1 aligns across 8 bases. Germline-derived CDR1 and CDR2 are SGHTA and FQGNSA. V trimming: 6 bases; J trimming: 7 bases; junction bases outside the gene matches: 10. The CDR3 contains 14 residues.

The V and J genes are TRBV7-2 and TRBJ2-5; TRBD2 matches 12 bases. The J call could be wrong; TRBJ2-1 is a better fit for the DNA end. CDR3 size: 19 residues. Germline CDR1 SGHTA, CDR2 FQGNSA. The CDR3 here is CASSWRRVTSGGNYNEQFF. The CDR3, as DNA: TGTGCCAGCAGCTGGCGGCGGGTGACTAGCGGGGGCAACTATAATGAGCAGTTCTTC.

The J gene is TRBJ2-1, the V gene TRBV20-1; TRBD2 matches at 8 bases. J was trimmed by 9 bases and V by 4 bases; bases with no gene match: 11. CDR3 length: 14 amino acids. Germline CDR1 and CDR2: DFQATT and SNEGSKA (reference sequence). CDR3 nucleotides: TGCAGTGCTATACCGGGGGGGCCGAACAGTGAGCAGTTCTTC. Its translation is CSAIPGGPNSEQFF.